Here is one TCR beta chain with its context. The data stem from a study of cytomegalovirus exposure and HLA in healthy donors. The PCR had 60 Vbeta and 13 Jbeta primers. Sequenced by immunoSEQ multiplex PCR; TCRdb stores in-frame clones only, minus some. Here the sample spans about 300,000 clones, approximately 90% being singletons. The CDR3 has 16 residues. Germline V gene data show CDR1 as MNHEY and CDR2 as SMNVEV (reference sequence). The V gene end was trimmed by 1 base and the J gene end by 2 bases; junction bases not matched to a gene: 5. Sequenced: PBMCs. The J gene is TRBJ2-1, the V gene TRBV27, with 7 bases that match TRBD2. This receptor was obtained from a middle-aged man in good health and CMV-seropositive. The CDR3 DNA is TGTGCCAGCAGTTTATTTGCGGGAGACGCCTACAATGAGCAGTTCTTC. This gives the protein CASSLFAGDAYNEQFF.